This T cell receptor beta chain was found in a study of T cells after yellow fever vaccination (dated by TCRdb to the late 2010s). With regard to the full study: Libraries from fractions with low cell numbers were prepared with the SMART-Seq v4 Ultra Low Input RNA kit. Two healthy male donors, one aged 18 to 30 and one aged 30 to 40 years, made up the cohort. To track T-cell clones before and after primary and booster YFV17D yellow fever vaccination, bulk TCR alpha and beta repertoires were sequenced longitudinally. Blood was collected at multiple timepoints before and after primary and secondary immunization, and bulk PBMC replicates and cell subsets were isolated. Results and caveats for the whole study, not just this receptor: The secondary T-cell response was found to be weaker but faster than the primary response, with a peak reached on day 5 rather than on day 15. The study included only a couple of donors, which limits how far the findings can be generalized. Computational filtering was needed because FACS-sorted repertoires could contain abundant contaminating clonotypes from the bulk population. After the booster, most clones that had expanded after primary vaccination were detected again (around 96% of CD4 and around nine tenths of CD8), suggesting broad maintenance of memory. A small share of clonotypes was detected in both CD4 and CD8 compartments, with the overlap likely arising from convergent recombination.

The sample's treatment or condition label, decoded: live attenuated yellow fever vaccine strain. A standard Ficoll-Paque protocol was used to isolate PBMCs from peripheral blood. Dynabeads CD4 and CD8 positive selection kits were used to isolate CD4 and CD8 T-cell fractions. TriZol was used to extract RNA from bulk PBMCs, CD4 and CD8 fractions, and dextramer-positive and dextramer-negative fractions. This clonotype has more than one count but fewer than ten. The target of this receptor is not known. No base-level quality is on record; no much larger clone is a single base apart. TCRdb records Illumina NovaSeq 6000 as the sequencer. TCR cDNA was synthesized by 5'RACE template switching, through which a universal primer site and unique molecular identifiers were introduced. cDNA synthesis was primed from both the TCR alpha and TCR beta constant segments. Library amplification involved two PCR steps, and the second step added sample barcodes and sequencing adapters. Libraries were sequenced on Illumina HiSeq 2500 (2x100 bp) or NovaSeq (2x150 bp). As for the original processing: MIGEC was used to demultiplex reads and collapse the reads into UMI consensus sequences, and MiXCR was used for V(D)J alignment. Using edgeR on replicate PBMC samples, clonotypes were called vaccine-responding if FDR was below 0.01 and the log2 fold change was above 5 up to day 15. Each bulk clonotype was labeled CD4 or CD8 based on which sequenced repertoire, CD4 or CD8, contained the clonotype at higher abundance. TCRdb passed the public sequencing reads through fastp at Q25 and MiXCR, retaining productive beta sequences. Each CDR3 protein appears once, grouped with its most common genes and DNA. The V and J calls shown here were made by TCRdb, not taken from the authors' results. The table for this sample lists about 320,000 distinct CDR3 sequences; around 11% of them were counted only once. The ten largest clones represent over 3% of the sample.

The sample in question was CD4+ T cells sorted from PBMCs, obtained 45 days after the yellow fever booster vaccination. The sequence was collected from a man aged 18 to 29 who received the YFV17D yellow fever vaccine.

The nucleotide sequence reads TGTGCCAGCAGCCCTAATAGAGCGAACACTGAAGCTTTCTTT. Its protein reads: CASSPNRANTEAFF. The chain was built from TRBV11-2 and TRBJ1-1, with the D gene uncertain. Its CDR3 holds 14 amino acids, cysteine through phenylalanine. Solely the CDR3 DNA is kept, with 42 bases framed from the first base. Cut back by 5 bases and 1 base, the V and J ends lie 11 bases apart. The germline V gene supplies CDR1 SGHAT and CDR2 FQNNGV.